This record concerns one T cell receptor beta chain sequence. The data belong to a study of blood T cell repertoires in COVID-19. Overall study: Acute-phase and convalescent COVID-19 samples originated in the United States, Italy and Spain. From T cells, B-cell-depleted T cells, or PBMCs came the material, which was cDNA or gDNA.

The CDR3 loop spans 16 amino acids. The trim removed 3 bases at V and 4 bases at J, leaving 9 bases unmatched. Germline loops: CDR1 LGHNA, CDR2 YNFKEQ. In the source study's methods: Reference gene primer amplification in the assay estimated nucleated cell counts. The assay was immunoSEQ multiplex PCR, and TCRdb's table has in-frame clones only and misses some. The DNA gave D and trimming, while V, J and clone size come from that table. Of about 82,000 clones listed, around 80% are singletons. The chain combines TRBV4-2 with TRBJ2-3; 8 bases agree with TRBD2. Sequences were obtained from peripheral blood. This receptor was obtained from an older woman with acute or convalescent COVID-19. CDR3 coding DNA: TGTGCCAGCAGCCACTCAGCGGGAGTGGTCTCAGATACGCAGTATTTT. Amino acid sequence: CASSHSAGVVSDTQYF.